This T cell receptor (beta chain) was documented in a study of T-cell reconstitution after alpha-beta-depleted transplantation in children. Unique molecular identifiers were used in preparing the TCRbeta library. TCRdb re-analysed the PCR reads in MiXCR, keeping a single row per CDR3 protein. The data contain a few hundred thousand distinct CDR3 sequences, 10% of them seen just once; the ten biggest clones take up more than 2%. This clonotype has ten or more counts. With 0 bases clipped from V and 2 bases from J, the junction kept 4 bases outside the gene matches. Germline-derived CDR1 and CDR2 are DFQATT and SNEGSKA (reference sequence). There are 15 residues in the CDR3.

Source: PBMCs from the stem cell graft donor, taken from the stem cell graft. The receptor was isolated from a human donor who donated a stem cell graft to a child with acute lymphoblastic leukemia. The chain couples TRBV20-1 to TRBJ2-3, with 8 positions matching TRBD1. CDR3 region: CSARDGGQATDTQYF. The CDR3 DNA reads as TGCAGTGCTAGAGATGGGGGACAGGCCACAGATACGCAGTATTTT.